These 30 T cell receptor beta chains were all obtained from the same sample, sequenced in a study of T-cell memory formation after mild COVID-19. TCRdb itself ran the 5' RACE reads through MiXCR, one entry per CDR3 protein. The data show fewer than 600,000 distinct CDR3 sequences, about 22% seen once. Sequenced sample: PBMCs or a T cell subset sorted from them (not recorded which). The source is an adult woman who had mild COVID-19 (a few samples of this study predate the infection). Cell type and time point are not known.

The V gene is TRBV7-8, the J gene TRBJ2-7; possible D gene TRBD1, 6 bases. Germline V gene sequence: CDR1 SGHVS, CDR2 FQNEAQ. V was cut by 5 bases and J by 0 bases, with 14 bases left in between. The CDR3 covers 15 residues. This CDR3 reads CASSLRGSISYEQYF. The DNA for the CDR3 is TGTGCCAGCAGCCTCAGGGGTTCCATCTCCTACGAGCAGTACTTC.

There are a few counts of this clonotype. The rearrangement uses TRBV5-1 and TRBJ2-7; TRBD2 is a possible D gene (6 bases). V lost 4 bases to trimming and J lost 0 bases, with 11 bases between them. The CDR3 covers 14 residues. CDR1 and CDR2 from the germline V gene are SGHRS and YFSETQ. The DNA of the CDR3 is TGCGCCAGCAGCCGACTAGGAACCTCCTACGAGCAGTACTTC. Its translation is CASSRLGTSYEQYF.

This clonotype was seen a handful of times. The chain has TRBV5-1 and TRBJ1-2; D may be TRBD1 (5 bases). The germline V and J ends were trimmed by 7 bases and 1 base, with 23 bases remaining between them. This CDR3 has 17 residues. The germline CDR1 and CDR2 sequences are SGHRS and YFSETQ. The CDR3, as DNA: TGCGCCAGCGGCGAAGGGGACCCAAATCTCCGTAACTATGGCTACACCTTC. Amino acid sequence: CASGEGDPNLRNYGYTF.

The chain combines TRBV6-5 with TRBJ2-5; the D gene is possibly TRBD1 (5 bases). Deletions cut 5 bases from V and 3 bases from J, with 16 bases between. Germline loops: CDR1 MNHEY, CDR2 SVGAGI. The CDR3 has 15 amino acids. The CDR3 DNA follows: TGTGCCAGCAGTCAGGTTGACAGACGAGAAGAGACCCAGTACTTC. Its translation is CASSQVDRREETQYF.

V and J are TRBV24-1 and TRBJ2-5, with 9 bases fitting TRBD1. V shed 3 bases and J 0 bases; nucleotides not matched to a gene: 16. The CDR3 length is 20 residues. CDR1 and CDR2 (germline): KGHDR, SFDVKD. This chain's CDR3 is CATSDPGQGMLFRDQETQYF. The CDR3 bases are TGTGCCACCAGTGATCCGGGACAGGGAATGCTTTTTAGGGACCAAGAGACCCAGTACTTC.

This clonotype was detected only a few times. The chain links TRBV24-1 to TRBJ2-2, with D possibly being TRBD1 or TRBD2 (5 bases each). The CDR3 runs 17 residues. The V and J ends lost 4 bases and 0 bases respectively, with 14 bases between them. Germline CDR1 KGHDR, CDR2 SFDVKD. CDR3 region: CATSERVGQTNTGELFF. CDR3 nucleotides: TGTGCCACCAGTGAGAGGGTGGGGCAGACGAACACCGGGGAGCTGTTTTTT.

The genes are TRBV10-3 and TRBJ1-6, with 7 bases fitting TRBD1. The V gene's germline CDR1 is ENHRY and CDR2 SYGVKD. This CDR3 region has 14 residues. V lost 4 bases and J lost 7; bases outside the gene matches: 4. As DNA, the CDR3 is TGTGCCATCAGTGGGGGACAGAGGAATTCACCCCTCCACTTT. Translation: CAISGGQRNSPLHF.

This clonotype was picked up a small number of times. The CDR3 spells CASSYSRRGTDTQYF. In nucleotides, the CDR3 is TGTGCCAGCAGTTACAGCCGCAGGGGTACAGATACGCAGTATTTT. The chain joins TRBV6-5 to TRBJ2-3; tentatively, D is TRBD1 (6 bases). V was shortened by 2 bases and J by 3 bases, with 12 bases between the two germline ends. The V gene's germline CDR1 is MNHEY and CDR2 SVGAGI. The CDR3 totals 15 residues.

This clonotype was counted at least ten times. CDR3 residues: CASSYDSTDTQYF. CDR3 bases: TGTGCCAGCAGTTACGATAGCACAGATACGCAGTATTTT. The chain recombines TRBV6-5 with TRBJ2-3, with no clear D. Trimming left V 2 bases short and J 0 bases short, with 3 bases between. The CDR3 runs to 13 residues. Per germline, CDR1 MNHEY and CDR2 SVGAGI.

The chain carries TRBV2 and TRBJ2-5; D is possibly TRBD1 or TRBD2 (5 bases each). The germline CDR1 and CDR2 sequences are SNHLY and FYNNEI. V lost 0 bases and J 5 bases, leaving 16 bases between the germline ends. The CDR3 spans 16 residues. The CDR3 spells CASSEARTSPGETQYF. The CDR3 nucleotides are TGTGCCAGCAGTGAAGCGCGGACATCCCCGGGGGAGACCCAGTACTTC.

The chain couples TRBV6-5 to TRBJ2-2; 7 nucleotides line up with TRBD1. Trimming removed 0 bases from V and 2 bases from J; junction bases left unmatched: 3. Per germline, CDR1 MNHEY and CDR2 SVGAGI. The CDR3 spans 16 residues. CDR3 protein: CASSYSDRINTGELFF. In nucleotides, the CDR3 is TGTGCCAGCAGTTACTCGGACAGGATAAACACCGGGGAGCTGTTTTTT.

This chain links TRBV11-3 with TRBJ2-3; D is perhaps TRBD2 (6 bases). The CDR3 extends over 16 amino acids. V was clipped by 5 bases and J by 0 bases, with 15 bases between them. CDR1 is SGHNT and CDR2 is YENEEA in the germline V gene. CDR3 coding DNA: TGTGCCAGCAGCCCGTTGTCGCGGGGAAGCACAGATACGCAGTATTTT. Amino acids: CASSPLSRGSTDTQYF.

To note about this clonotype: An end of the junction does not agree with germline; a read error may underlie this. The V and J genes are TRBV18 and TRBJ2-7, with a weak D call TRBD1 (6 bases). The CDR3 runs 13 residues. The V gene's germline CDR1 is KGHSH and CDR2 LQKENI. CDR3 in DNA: TGTGCCAGCTCACTCGACCAGGCGAAGGGGGAAGACTTC. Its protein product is CASSLDQAKGEDF.

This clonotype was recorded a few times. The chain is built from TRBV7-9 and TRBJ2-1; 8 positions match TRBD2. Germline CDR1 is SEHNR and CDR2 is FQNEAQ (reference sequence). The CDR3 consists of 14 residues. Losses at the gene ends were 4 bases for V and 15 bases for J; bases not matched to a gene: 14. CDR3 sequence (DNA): TGTGCCAGCAGCTCCCAGCCAGCACGGGGGGGGTTGTTCTTC. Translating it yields CASSSQPARGGLFF.

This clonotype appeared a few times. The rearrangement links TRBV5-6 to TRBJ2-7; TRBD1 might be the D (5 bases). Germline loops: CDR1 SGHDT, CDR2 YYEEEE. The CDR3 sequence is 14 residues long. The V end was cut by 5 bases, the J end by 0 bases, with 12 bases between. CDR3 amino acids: CASRLTDPSYEQYF. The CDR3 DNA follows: TGTGCCAGCAGGCTGACAGACCCCTCCTACGAGCAGTACTTC.

CDR3 protein: CAWIQTRRLLESQETQYF. In DNA form, the CDR3 reads TGTGCCTGGATCCAAACTCGCCGGCTACTAGAGTCCCAAGAGACCCAGTACTTC. This chain connects TRBV30 to TRBJ2-5, with D possibly matching TRBD2 (5 bases). V was trimmed by 4 bases and J by 1 base, leaving 25 bases between them. Germline CDR1 and CDR2: GTSNPN and SVGIG (reference sequence). This CDR3 is built from 18 residues.

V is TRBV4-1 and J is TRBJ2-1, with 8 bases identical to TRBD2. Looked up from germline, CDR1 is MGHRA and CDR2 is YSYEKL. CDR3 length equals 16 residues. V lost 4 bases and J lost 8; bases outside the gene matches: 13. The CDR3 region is CASSPLTGGAVHEQFF. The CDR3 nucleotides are TGCGCCAGCAGCCCCCTAACCGGGGGGGCCGTCCATGAGCAGTTCTTC.

The CDR3 reads CASSLVQGSNQPQHF. The DNA for the CDR3 is TGTGCCAGCAGTTTGGTGCAGGGGAGCAATCAGCCCCAGCATTTT. The chain uses TRBV12-3 or TRBV12-4 and TRBJ1-5; possible D gene TRBD1, 6 bases. The V gene lost 3 bases and the J gene lost 1 base, with 10 bases spanning the gap. The CDR3 spans 15 residues.

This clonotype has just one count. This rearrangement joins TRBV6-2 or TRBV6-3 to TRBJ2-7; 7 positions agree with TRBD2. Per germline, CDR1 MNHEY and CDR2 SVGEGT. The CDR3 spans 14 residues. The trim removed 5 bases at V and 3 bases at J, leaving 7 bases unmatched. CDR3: CASSRAGDGYEQYF. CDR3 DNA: TGTGCCAGCAGTCGGGCGGGAGACGGCTACGAGCAGTACTTC.

The CDR3 DNA sequence: TGTGCCATCAGCGGGGCCTCTGGGGCCAACGTCCTGACTTTC. Translating it yields CAISGASGANVLTF. The chain uses TRBV10-3 and TRBJ2-6; D possibly uses TRBD1 or TRBD2 (5 bases each). Trimming cost V 6 bases and J 0 bases, with 6 bases left between them. Germline-derived CDR1 and CDR2 are ENHRY and SYGVKD. The CDR3 totals 14 residues.

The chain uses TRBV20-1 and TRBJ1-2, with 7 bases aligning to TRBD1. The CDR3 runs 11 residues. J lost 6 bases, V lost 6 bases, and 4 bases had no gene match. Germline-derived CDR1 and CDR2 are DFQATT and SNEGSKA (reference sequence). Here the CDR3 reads CSASTGDGYTF. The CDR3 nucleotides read TGCAGTGCCTCCACAGGGGATGGCTACACCTTC.

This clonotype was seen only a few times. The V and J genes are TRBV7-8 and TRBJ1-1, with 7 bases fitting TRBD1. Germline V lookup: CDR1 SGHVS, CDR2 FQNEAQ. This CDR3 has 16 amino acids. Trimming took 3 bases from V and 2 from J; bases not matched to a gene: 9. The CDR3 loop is CASSFDRDRKNTEAFF. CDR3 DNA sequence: TGTGCCAGCAGCTTCGACCGGGACAGAAAAAACACTGAAGCTTTCTTT.

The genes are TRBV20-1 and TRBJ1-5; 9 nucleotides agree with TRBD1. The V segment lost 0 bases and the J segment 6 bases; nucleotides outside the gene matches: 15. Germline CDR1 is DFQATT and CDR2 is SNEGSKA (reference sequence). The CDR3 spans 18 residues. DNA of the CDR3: TGCAGTGCTAGAGATCGATTCGGGACAGGGAGTGTAGGTCAGCCCCAGCATTTT. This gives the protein CSARDRFGTGSVGQPQHF.

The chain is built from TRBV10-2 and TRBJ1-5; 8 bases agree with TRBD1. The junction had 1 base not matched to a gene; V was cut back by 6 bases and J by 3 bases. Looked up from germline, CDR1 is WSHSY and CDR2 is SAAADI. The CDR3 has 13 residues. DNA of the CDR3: TGCGCCAGCAGGACAGGGGACAATCAGCCCCAGCATTTT. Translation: CASRTGDNQPQHF.

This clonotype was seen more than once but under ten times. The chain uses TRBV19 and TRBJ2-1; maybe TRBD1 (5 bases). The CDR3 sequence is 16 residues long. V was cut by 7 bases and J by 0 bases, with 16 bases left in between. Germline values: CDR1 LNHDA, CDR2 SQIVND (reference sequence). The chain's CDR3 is CASTSSDIFSYNEQFF. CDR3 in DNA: TGTGCCAGTACCTCATCGGACATTTTCTCCTACAATGAGCAGTTCTTC.

The CDR3 nucleotides are TGTGCCAGCAGTCCTCCGGGACGGGGTTGGACTGAAGCTTTCTTT. This gives the protein CASSPPGRGWTEAFF. The chain carries TRBV12-3 or TRBV12-4 and TRBJ1-1, with D perhaps TRBD1 (5 bases). V dropped 5 bases and J dropped 5 bases, with 18 bases sitting between them. The CDR3 loop spans 15 amino acids.

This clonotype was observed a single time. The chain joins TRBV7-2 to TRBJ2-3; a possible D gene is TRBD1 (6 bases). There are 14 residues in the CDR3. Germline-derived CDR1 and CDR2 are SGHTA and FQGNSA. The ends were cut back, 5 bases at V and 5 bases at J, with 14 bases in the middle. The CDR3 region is CASSVPGERDTQYF. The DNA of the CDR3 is TGTGCCAGCAGCGTACCAGGGGAACGAGATACGCAGTATTTT.

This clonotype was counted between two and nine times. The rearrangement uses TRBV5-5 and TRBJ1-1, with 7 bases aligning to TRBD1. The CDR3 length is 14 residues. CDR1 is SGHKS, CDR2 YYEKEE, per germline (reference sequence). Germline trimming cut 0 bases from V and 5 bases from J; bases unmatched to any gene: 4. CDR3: CASSLDRGWTEAFF. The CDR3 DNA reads TGTGCCAGCAGCTTGGACAGGGGATGGACTGAAGCTTTCTTT.

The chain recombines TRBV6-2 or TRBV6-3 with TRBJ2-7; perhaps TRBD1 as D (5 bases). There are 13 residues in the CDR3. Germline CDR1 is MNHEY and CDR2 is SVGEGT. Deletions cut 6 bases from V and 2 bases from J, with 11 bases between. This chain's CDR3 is CASSSSDTYEQYF. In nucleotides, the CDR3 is TGTGCCAGCAGCTCGTCGGACACCTACGAGCAGTACTTC.

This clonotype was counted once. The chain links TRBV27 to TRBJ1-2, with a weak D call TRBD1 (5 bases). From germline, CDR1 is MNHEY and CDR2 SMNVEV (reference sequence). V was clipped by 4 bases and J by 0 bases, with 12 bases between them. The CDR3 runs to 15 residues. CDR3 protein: CASSWGDGTNYGYTF. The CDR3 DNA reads TGTGCCAGCAGTTGGGGGGACGGAACTAACTATGGCTACACCTTC.